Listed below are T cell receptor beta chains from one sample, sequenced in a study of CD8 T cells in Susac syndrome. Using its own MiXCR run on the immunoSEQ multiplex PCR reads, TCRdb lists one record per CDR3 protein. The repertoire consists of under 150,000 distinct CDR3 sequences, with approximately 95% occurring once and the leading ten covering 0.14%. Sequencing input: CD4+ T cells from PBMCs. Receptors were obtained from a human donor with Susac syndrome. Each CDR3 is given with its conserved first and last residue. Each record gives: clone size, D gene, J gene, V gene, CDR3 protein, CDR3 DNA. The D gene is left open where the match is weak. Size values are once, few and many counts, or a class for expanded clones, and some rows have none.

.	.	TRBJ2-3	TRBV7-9	CASSSPQGWNTQYF	TGTGCCAGCAGCTCACCTCAGGGTTGGAATACGCAGTATTTT
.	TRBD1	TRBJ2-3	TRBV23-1	CASSQSIVPGQGVPDTQYF	TGCGCCAGCAGTCAATCAATTGTCCCGGGACAGGGGGTACCAGATACGCAGTATTTT
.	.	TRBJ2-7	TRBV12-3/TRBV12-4	CASSLELYEQYF	TGTGCCAGCAGTTTAGAGCTTTACGAGCAGTACTTC
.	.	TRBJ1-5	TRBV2	CASSVTGNQPQHF	TGTGCCAGCAGTGTGACGGGCAATCAGCCCCAGCATTTT
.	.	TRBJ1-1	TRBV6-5	CASSRGGFRASEAFF	TGTGCCAGCAGTCGGGGGGGGTTCCGCGCGTCAGAAGCTTTCTTT
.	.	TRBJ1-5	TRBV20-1	CSASNSNQPQHF	TGCAGTGCTAGTAACAGCAATCAGCCCCAGCATTTT
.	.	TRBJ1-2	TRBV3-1	CASSQEPPRDGYTF	TGTGCCAGCAGCCAAGAACCCCCGCGTGATGGCTACACCTTC
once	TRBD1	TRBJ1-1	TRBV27	CASSPRDRPNTEAFF	TGTGCCAGCAGTCCCAGGGACAGACCGAACACTGAAGCTTTCTTT
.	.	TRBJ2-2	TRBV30	CAWRRTVNTGELFF	TGTGCCTGGAGACGGACAGTGAACACCGGGGAGCTGTTTTTT
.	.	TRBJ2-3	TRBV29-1	CSVGNTQYF	TGCAGCGTTGGCAATACGCAGTATTTT
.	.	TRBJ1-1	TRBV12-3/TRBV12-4	CASSRLGAEAFF	TGTGCCAGCAGCCGCCTAGGAGCTGAAGCTTTCTTT
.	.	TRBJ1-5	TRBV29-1	CSVLTVNNQPQHF	TGCAGCGTGTTGACGGTAAACAATCAGCCCCAGCATTTT
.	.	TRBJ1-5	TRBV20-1	CSANQGNSNQPQHF	TGCAGTGCTAACCAGGGTAATAGCAATCAGCCCCAGCATTTT
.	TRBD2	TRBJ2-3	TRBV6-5	CASRPPSGRADTQYF	TGTGCCAGCAGACCCCCCAGCGGGAGGGCAGATACGCAGTATTTT
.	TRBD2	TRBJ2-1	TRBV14	CASSQSLAGSNSQFF	TGTGCCAGCAGCCAATCTCTAGCGGGCTCCAATTCGCAGTTCTTC
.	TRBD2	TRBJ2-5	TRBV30	CAWTRGLAEQETQYF	TGTGCCTGGACCCGGGGACTAGCGGAGCAGGAGACCCAGTACTTC
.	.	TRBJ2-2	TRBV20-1	CSATEGSNTGELFF	TGCAGTGCCACGGAGGGCTCGAACACCGGGGAGCTGTTTTTT
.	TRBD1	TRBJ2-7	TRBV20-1	CSARIPGQNSYEQYF	TGCAGTGCTAGGATCCCGGGACAGAACTCCTACGAGCAGTACTTC
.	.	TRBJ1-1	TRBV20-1	CSARENRPNTEAFF	TGCAGTGCTAGAGAGAACAGGCCGAACACTGAAGCTTTCTTT
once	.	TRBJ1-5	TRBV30	CAWKQGHQPQHF	TGTGCCTGGAAACAGGGTCATCAGCCCCAGCATTTT
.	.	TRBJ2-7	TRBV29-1	CSVEKDSYEQYF	TGCAGCGTAGAGAAGGACAGCTACGAGCAGTACTTC
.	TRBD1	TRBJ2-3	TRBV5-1	CASSLVARGPDTQYF	TGCGCCAGCAGCTTGGTGGCCAGGGGGCCAGATACGCAGTATTTT
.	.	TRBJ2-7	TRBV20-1	CSASGRIGYEQYF	TGCAGTGCTAGTGGCAGGATCGGTTACGAGCAGTACTTC
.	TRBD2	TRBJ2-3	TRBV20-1	CSAGPSGRADTQYF	TGCAGTGCTGGCCCTAGCGGGAGGGCAGATACGCAGTATTTT
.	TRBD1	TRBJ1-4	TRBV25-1	CASSEPTGTVNEKLFF	TGTGCCAGCAGTGAACCCACCGGGACAGTTAATGAAAAACTGTTTTTT
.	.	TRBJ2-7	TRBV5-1	CASTASNSYEQYF	TGCGCCAGCACGGCAAGCAATTCCTACGAGCAGTACTTC
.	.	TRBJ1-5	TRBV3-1	CASSRDPSRPQHF	TGTGCCAGCAGCAGGGACCCGTCCCGGCCCCAGCATTTT
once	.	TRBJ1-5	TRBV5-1	CASSPGHGDSNQPQHF	TGCGCCAGCAGCCCGGGACACGGGGATAGCAATCAGCCCCAGCATTTT
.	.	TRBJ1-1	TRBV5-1	CASNLGQSNTEAFF	TGCGCCAGCAACCTCGGACAGTCAAACACTGAAGCTTTCTTT
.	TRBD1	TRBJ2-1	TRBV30	CAWSEGQGPAFF	TGTGCCTGGAGTGAGGGACAGGGACCAGCGTTCTTC
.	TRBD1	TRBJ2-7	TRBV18	CASSPAGGEQYF	TGTGCCAGCTCACCGGCAGGGGGCGAGCAGTACTTC
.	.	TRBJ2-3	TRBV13	CASSLERNTQYF	TGTGCCAGCAGCTTGGAGCGAAATACGCAGTATTTT
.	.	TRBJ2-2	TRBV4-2	CASRQVGTATGELFF	TGTGCCAGCAGACAGGTCGGAACTGCCACCGGGGAGCTGTTTTTT
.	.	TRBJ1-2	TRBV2	CASSETGYGYTF	TGTGCCAGCAGCGAGACAGGCTATGGCTACACCTTC
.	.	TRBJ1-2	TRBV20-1	CSAPDLSNYGYTF	TGCAGTGCCCCGGACCTATCTAACTATGGCTACACCTTC
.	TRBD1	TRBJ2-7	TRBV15	CATSRPGTGDEQYF	TGTGCCACCAGCCGTCCCGGGACAGGGGACGAGCAGTACTTC